Each of the 19 T cell receptor beta chains below was sequenced from the same sample in a study of technical replicates of blood from a few donors. TCRdb's table, derived via immunoSEQ multiplex PCR, lists solely in-frame clones and lacks some. The data contain about 82,000 clones, 85% to 95% of them seen just once; the ten biggest clones take up roughly 0.25%. The sample was T cells isolated from PBMCs. The receptors stem from a human donor in good health.

The chain carries TRBV27 and TRBJ2-1; 10 positions agree with TRBD1. In germline, CDR1 is MNHEY, CDR2 SMNVEV (reference sequence). Losses at the gene ends were 6 bases for V and 3 bases for J; bases not matched to a gene: 8. This CDR3 spans 16 amino acids. The CDR3 region is CASRHDRDRGYNEQFF. CDR3 in DNA: TGTGCCAGCAGGCACGACCGGGACAGGGGCTACAATGAGCAGTTCTTC.

The genes are TRBV11-3 and TRBJ2-1, with TRBD1 identical over 8 bases. This CDR3 is 13 amino acids long. CDR1 is SGHNT, CDR2 YENEEA, per germline. V was pared by 4 bases and J by 7 bases, with 3 bases of the junction left unmatched. In DNA form, the CDR3 reads TGTGCCAGCAGCTCCCGGGACAGGAATGAGCAGTTCTTC. This gives the protein CASSSRDRNEQFF.

The CDR3 nucleotides read TGTGCCAGCAGCCAAGATTGGACTTCCTTGCAGTATTTT. Its translation: CASSQDWTSLQYF. The chain is built from TRBV14 and TRBJ2-3; D might be TRBD2 (5 bases). CDR1 SGHDN and CDR2 FVKESK come from the germline V gene. CDR3 size: 13 residues. Trimming shortened V by 0 bases and J by 11 bases, and 12 bases separated the two germline ends.

The genes are TRBV9 and TRBJ1-2; 7 bases align to TRBD1. The J segment lost 9 bases and the V segment lost 3 bases, leaving 8 bases of the junction unmatched. The CDR3 is 13 residues long. Germline V CDR1 and CDR2: SGDLS, YYNGEE. CDR3 in amino acids: CASSAPDRQSYTF. The CDR3 nucleotides read TGTGCCAGCAGCGCCCCGGACAGGCAAAGCTACACCTTC.

The V call is TRBV5-1, the J call TRBJ1-1, with TRBD1 identical over 9 bases. V gave up 0 bases and J gave up 4 bases; unmatched junction bases: 7. CDR3 length: 16 residues. Germline assignment: CDR1 SGHRS and CDR2 YFSETQ. This chain's CDR3 is CASSLAYRGRSTEAFF. The CDR3, as DNA: TGCGCCAGCAGCTTGGCCTACAGGGGGCGGTCCACTGAAGCTTTCTTT.

V usage is TRBV7-9 and J usage is TRBJ2-3; 12 bases fit TRBD2. The length of the CDR3 is 14 residues. CDR1 and CDR2 from the germline V gene are SEHNR and FQNEAQ (reference sequence). V shed 7 bases, J shed 6 bases, and the junction held 5 bases outside the gene matches. CDR3 loop: CASTRLAGADTQYF. The CDR3 DNA follows: TGTGCCAGCACCCGACTAGCGGGGGCCGATACGCAGTATTTT.

The rearrangement uses TRBV29-1 and TRBJ1-2; D is possibly TRBD1 (5 bases). Germline CDR1 reads SQVTM; CDR2 reads ANQGSEA. V lost 7 bases and J 5 bases, leaving 20 bases between the germline ends. The CDR3 is made up of 14 amino acids. CDR3 sequence reads: CSGLPEGQEYGYTF. The CDR3 DNA is TGCAGCGGCCTTCCGGAGGGGCAAGAGTATGGCTACACCTTC.

V and J are TRBV11-2 and TRBJ2-1, with 8 bases aligning to TRBD2. The CDR3 contains 16 residues. The junction had 16 bases not matched to a gene; V was cut back by 5 bases and J by 10 bases. CDR1 and CDR2 from the germline V gene are SGHAT and FQNNGV. The CDR3 DNA reads as TGTGCCAGCAGCACCCTAATAACCGGGAGGGCCGGGGAGCAGTTCTTC. This gives the protein CASSTLITGRAGEQFF.

The chain couples TRBV2 to TRBJ2-5, with D possibly being TRBD2 (6 bases). Trimming pared 4 bases from V and 0 bases from J, leaving 12 bases between. This CDR3 has 15 residues. Germline CDR1 is SNHLY and CDR2 is FYNNEI. The CDR3 DNA sequence: TGTGCCAGCAGTGTTGGACTACCCTACCAAGAGACCCAGTACTTC. As protein: CASSVGLPYQETQYF.

The chain carries TRBV27 and TRBJ2-2; 8 nucleotides line up with TRBD1. CDR1 and CDR2 from the germline V gene are MNHEY and SMNVEV (reference sequence). The CDR3 has 17 amino acids. The V and J ends lost 2 bases and 8 bases, in that order; junction bases with no gene match: 13. The CDR3 spells CASSLSFETGVKGELFF. The CDR3 nucleotides read TGTGCCAGCAGTTTAAGTTTTGAGACAGGGGTTAAAGGGGAGCTGTTTTTT.

The chain joins TRBV7-8 to TRBJ1-1; no clear D. V dropped 2 bases and J dropped 1 base, with 20 bases sitting between them. The germline V gene encodes CDR1 SGHVS and CDR2 FQNEAQ. The CDR3 covers 18 residues. CDR3 sequence: CASSLYRLARPRNTEAFF. CDR3 coding DNA: TGTGCCAGCAGCTTATATCGCCTGGCGCGGCCGCGGAACACTGAAGCTTTCTTT.

The CDR3 protein is CASRHTGTGFYEQYF. The CDR3 nucleotides read TGTGCCAGCAGGCATACCGGGACAGGGTTTTACGAGCAGTACTTC. The chain has TRBV27 and TRBJ2-7; 9 bases map to TRBD1. The CDR3 covers 15 residues. V lost 6 bases, J lost 4 bases, and 10 bases stayed unmatched. Germline V gene data show CDR1 as MNHEY and CDR2 as SMNVEV (reference sequence).

The V gene is TRBV5-4, the J gene TRBJ1-1; 10 bases are shared with TRBD1. Trimming took 4 bases from V and 5 from J; bases not matched to a gene: 17. CDR1 SGHNT and CDR2 YYREEE come from the germline V gene (reference sequence). The CDR3 totals 18 residues. CDR3: CASSLVLLGTGDGTEAFF. CDR3 coding DNA: TGTGCCAGCAGCCTGGTGCTACTAGGGACAGGGGACGGGACTGAAGCTTTCTTT.

The chain employs TRBV6-1 and TRBJ2-7; tentative D call: TRBD1 (6 bases). The CDR3 totals 14 residues. The germline CDR1 and CDR2 sequences are MNHNS and SASEGT. With 1 base removed from V and 3 bases from J, the gap between germline ends came to 10 bases. The CDR3 loop reads CASSEGQDVYEQYF. CDR3 nucleotides: TGTGCCAGCAGTGAAGGACAGGATGTCTACGAGCAGTACTTC.

The rearrangement uses TRBV7-9 and TRBJ2-7, with 8 positions matching TRBD1. V lost 3 bases and J lost 7; bases outside the gene matches: 2. From germline, CDR1 is SEHNR and CDR2 FQNEAQ (reference sequence). The CDR3 runs to 12 residues. CDR3 nucleotide sequence: TGTGCCAGCAGCTTTGGACAGGGAGAGCAGTACTTC. Translated, it gives CASSFGQGEQYF.

The chain links TRBV11-3 to TRBJ2-7, with unresolved D. Germline V lookup: CDR1 SGHNT, CDR2 YENEEA. The CDR3 runs to 15 residues. V was pared by 5 bases and J by 0 bases, with 14 bases between. DNA of the CDR3: TGTGCCAGCAGCCCTTTAGGCGGTAGCTCCTACGAGCAGTACTTC. Encoded protein: CASSPLGGSSYEQYF.

This clone was seen once. The rearrangement links TRBV5-5 to TRBJ2-3; TRBD2 agrees at 9 bases. The V gene end was trimmed by 2 bases and the J gene end by 3 bases; junction bases not matched to a gene: 4. Germline V gene sequence: CDR1 SGHKS, CDR2 YYEKEE (reference sequence). The CDR3 is 15 residues long. CDR3 DNA sequence: TGTGCCAGCAGCTTTATTAGCGGGAGAACAGATACGCAGTATTTT. It specifies CASSFISGRTDTQYF.

This clone was counted once. The V and J genes are TRBV7-6 and TRBJ2-2, with TRBD1 matching over 9 bases. Germline V gene data show CDR1 as SGHVS and CDR2 as FNYEAQ. The V and J ends lost 5 bases and 3 bases, in that order; junction bases with no gene match: 13. The CDR3 has 18 amino acids. The CDR3 DNA follows: TGTGCCAGCAGCCTACGTCCTACACAGGGGGCTGACACCGGGGAGCTGTTTTTT. It translates to CASSLRPTQGADTGELFF.

The chain links TRBV4-2 to TRBJ1-5, with TRBD1 identical over 10 bases. Unmatched junction bases numbered 4, after V lost 1 base and J lost 7 bases. From germline, CDR1 is LGHNA and CDR2 YNFKEQ. This CDR3 spans 15 amino acids. The CDR3: CASSQGQGAGQPQHF. CDR3 sequence (DNA): TGTGCCAGCAGCCAAGGACAGGGGGCTGGCCAGCCCCAGCATTTT.